This TCR beta chain was recorded in a study of blood T cell repertoires in COVID-19. Study context: Donors in the United States, Italy and Spain gave samples during acute or convalescent COVID-19. Sources were T cells, B-cell-depleted T cells, or PBMCs; the material itself was cDNA or gDNA.

Germline CDR1 SGHRS, CDR2 YFSETQ. The CDR3 has 14 amino acids. Trimming cost V 0 bases and J 3 bases; bases outside gene matches: 1. Authors' processing steps: The assay estimated nucleated cells by amplifying reference gene primers. The assay was immunoSEQ multiplex PCR, and TCRdb's table has in-frame clones only and misses some. V, J and clone size were drawn from that table, and D and trimming were deduced from the DNA. In the table there are under 250,000 clones, roughly 77% of which are singletons. The Seattle patients, enrolled during active infection, were followed longitudinally. This chain joins TRBV5-1 and TRBJ2-7, with 9 bases aligning to TRBD1. The source material was peripheral blood. This TCR came from a woman in her thirties or forties with COVID-19, enrolled during active disease. The CDR3 nucleotides are TGCGCCAGCAGCTTGGTGGGACAGGGCTACGAGCAGTACTTC. This translates into CASSLVGQGYEQYF.